This T cell receptor (beta chain) came from a study of T-cell reconstitution after alpha-beta-depleted transplantation in children. Notes on this clonotype: Its specificity is unknown.

Unique molecular identifiers tagged the TCRbeta library. TCRdb re-derived calls from the PCR reads in MiXCR, one entry per CDR3 protein. The sample consists of over 400,000 distinct CDR3 sequences, 43% of them appearing once. Study findings and constraints: Surviving recipient T cells and thymic progenitors produced the high day-60 TCRbeta diversity seen in some patients. Where alpha-beta T cells came from about two months after transplant was reportedly several hundred expanded graft clones.

This receptor was taken from a girl aged 2 to 9 with aplastic anemia, due to receive a stem cell transplant. Sequencing was performed on PBMCs, taken before TCRalphabeta/CD19-depleted stem cell transplant.

The CDR3 protein is CASSLLLTNEQFF. The CDR3 DNA follows: TGTGCCAGCAGCCTATTACTCACAAATGAGCAGTTCTTC. This sequence joins TRBV6-2 or TRBV6-3 and TRBJ2-1; D is unclear. CDR1 is MNHEY and CDR2 is SVGEGT in the germline V gene. The CDR3 is 13 amino acids. V was pared by 6 bases and J by 7 bases, with 13 bases between.